The rows below give T cell receptor beta chains drawn from one sample of a study of cytomegalovirus exposure and HLA in healthy donors. Profiled with immunoSEQ multiplex PCR; TCRdb holds only in-frame clones, not every one. The table shows 90,000 to 150,000 clones, with around 80% occurring only once. Sequenced sample: PBMCs. Receptor source: a man aged 50-59 years in good health and CMV-seronegative. Both conserved end residues are part of each CDR3. Fields, in order: clone size, J gene, D gene, V gene, CDR3 protein, CDR3 DNA. A D gene is named only where the DNA matches it firmly. Size is stated for part of the rows, as once, few or many counts, or as a class when the clone is expanded.

>NA|TRBJ2-2|TRBD2|TRBV7-3
CASSLTSGRAGTGELFF
TGTGCCAGCAGCCTGACTAGCGGGAGGGCCGGGACCGGGGAGCTGTTTTTT
>few|TRBJ2-5|NA|TRBV28
CTGRGGETQYF
TGTACTGGAAGGGGCGGAGAGACCCAGTACTTC
>NA|TRBJ2-7|TRBD1|TRBV29-1
CSVSPRDRGYEQYF
TGCAGCGTTTCTCCCCGGGACAGAGGCTACGAGCAGTACTTC
>NA|TRBJ2-3|NA|TRBV11-3
CASSWTGGTDTQYF
TGTGCCAGCAGCTGGACGGGGGGCACAGATACGCAGTATTTT
>NA|TRBJ2-1|TRBD2|TRBV2
CASRLADRSYNEQFF
TGTGCCAGCAGACTAGCGGACCGCTCCTACAATGAGCAGTTCTTC
>NA|TRBJ2-7|TRBD2|TRBV7-6
CASSLAAGNSYEQYF
TGTGCCAGCAGCTTAGCAGCGGGAAACTCCTACGAGCAGTACTTC
>NA|TRBJ1-2|NA|TRBV7-6
CASSPRSGGYGYTF
TGTGCCAGCAGCCCGAGGTCCGGGGGCTATGGCTACACCTTC
>few|TRBJ2-7|NA|TRBV27
CASSSLATPPYEQYF
TGTGCCAGCAGTTCCCTGGCGACACCCCCCTACGAGCAGTACTTC
>NA|TRBJ1-6|NA|TRBV4-1
CASSVQQGISPLHF
TGCGCCAGCAGCGTTCAGCAGGGGATATCACCCCTCCACTTT
>NA|TRBJ1-3|NA|TRBV28
CASTAGLHSGNTIYF
TGTGCCAGCACCGCGGGCCTCCACTCTGGAAACACCATATATTTT
>NA|TRBJ2-1|TRBD2|TRBV6-4
CASSDSGLAGGPDEQFF
TGTGCCAGCAGTGACTCCGGACTAGCGGGGGGCCCGGATGAGCAGTTCTTC
>NA|TRBJ1-2|NA|TRBV19
CASSWWTDYGYTF
TGTGCCAGCTCATGGTGGACTGACTATGGCTACACCTTC
>NA|TRBJ2-2|TRBD2|TRBV27
CASSLAGVNTGELFF
TGTGCCAGCAGTTTAGCGGGGGTGAACACCGGGGAGCTGTTTTTT
>NA|TRBJ2-1|NA|TRBV18
CASSPRAEARGEQFF
TGTGCCAGCTCACCACGAGCGGAGGCCCGGGGGGAGCAGTTCTTC
>once|TRBJ2-5|TRBD2|TRBV9
CASSVGGREGTQYF
TGTGCCAGCAGCGTAGGAGGCAGGGAGGGGACCCAGTACTTC
>NA|TRBJ1-3|NA|TRBV6-1
CASSEDLLINTIYF
TGTGCCAGCAGTGAGGACTTGCTTATAAACACCATATATTTT
>NA|TRBJ2-3|NA|TRBV4-2
CASSQISPGPRISTDTQYF
TGTGCCAGCAGCCAAATCTCACCGGGTCCTAGGATTAGCACAGATACGCAGTATTTT
>NA|TRBJ2-5|TRBD1|TRBV13
CASSLGAGGQAKETQYF
TGTGCCAGCAGCTTAGGCGCCGGGGGACAGGCGAAAGAGACCCAGTACTTC
>NA|TRBJ2-5|NA|TRBV7-9
CASSSVERVTGTQYF
TGTGCCAGCAGCTCCGTGGAGAGGGTTACTGGGACCCAGTACTTC
>NA|TRBJ1-1|TRBD1|TRBV25-1
CASSGPTGDTEAFF
TGTGCCAGCAGTGGGCCGACAGGGGACACTGAAGCTTTCTTT
>NA|TRBJ1-3|NA|TRBV15
CATSRDLPGEAGNTIYF
TGTGCCACCAGCAGAGATCTACCGGGGGAGGCTGGAAACACCATATATTTT
>NA|TRBJ1-4|NA|TRBV27
CASSRQRNEKLFF
TGTGCCAGCAGTCGACAGAGGAATGAAAAACTGTTTTTT
>NA|TRBJ2-7|TRBD2|TRBV4-2
CASSQVAGGQSSYEQYF
TGTGCCAGCAGCCAAGTAGCGGGGGGCCAAAGCTCCTACGAGCAGTACTTC
>few|TRBJ2-7|TRBD1|TRBV18
CASSPDRDYEQYF
TGTGCCAGCTCACCGGACAGGGACTACGAGCAGTACTTC
>few|TRBJ1-5|NA|TRBV30
CAWSASGNQPQHF
TGTGCCTGGAGTGCCTCAGGGAATCAGCCCCAGCATTTT